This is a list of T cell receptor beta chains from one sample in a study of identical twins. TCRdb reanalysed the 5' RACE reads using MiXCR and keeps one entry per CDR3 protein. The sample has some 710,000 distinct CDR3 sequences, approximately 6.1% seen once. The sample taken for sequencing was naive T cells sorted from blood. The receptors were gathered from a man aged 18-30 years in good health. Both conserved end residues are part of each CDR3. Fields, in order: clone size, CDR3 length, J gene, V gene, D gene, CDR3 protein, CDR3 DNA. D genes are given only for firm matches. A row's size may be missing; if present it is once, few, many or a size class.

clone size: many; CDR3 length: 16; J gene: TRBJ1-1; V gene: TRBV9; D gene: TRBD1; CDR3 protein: CASSVGTGWKNTEAFF; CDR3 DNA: TGTGCCAGCAGCGTCGGGACAGGGTGGAAGAACACTGAAGCTTTCTTT
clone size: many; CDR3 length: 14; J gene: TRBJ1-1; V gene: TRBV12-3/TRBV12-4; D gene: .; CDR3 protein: CASSRKQPNTEAFF; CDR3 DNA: TGTGCCAGCAGCAGGAAACAGCCGAACACTGAAGCTTTCTTT
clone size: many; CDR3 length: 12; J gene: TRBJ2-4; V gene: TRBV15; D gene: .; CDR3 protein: CATSRLNDIQYF; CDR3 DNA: TGTGCCACCAGCAGATTAAACGACATTCAGTACTTC
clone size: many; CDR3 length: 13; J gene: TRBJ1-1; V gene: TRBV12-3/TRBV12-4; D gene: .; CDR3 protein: CASSFSLNTEAFF; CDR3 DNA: TGTGCCAGCAGTTTTAGTTTAAACACTGAAGCTTTCTTT
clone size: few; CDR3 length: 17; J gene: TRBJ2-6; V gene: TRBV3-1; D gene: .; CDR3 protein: CASSLATGRSGANVLTF; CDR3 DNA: TGTGCCAGCAGCCTTGCCACAGGGCGGTCTGGGGCCAACGTCCTGACTTTC
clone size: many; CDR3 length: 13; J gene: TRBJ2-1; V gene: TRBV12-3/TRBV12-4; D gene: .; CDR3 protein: CASTQTGSNEQFF; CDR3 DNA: TGTGCCAGCACCCAGACAGGATCCAATGAGCAGTTCTTC
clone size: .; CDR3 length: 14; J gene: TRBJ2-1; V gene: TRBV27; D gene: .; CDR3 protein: CASSSWQGYNEQFF; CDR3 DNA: TGTGCCAGCAGTTCATGGCAAGGCTACAATGAGCAGTTCTTC
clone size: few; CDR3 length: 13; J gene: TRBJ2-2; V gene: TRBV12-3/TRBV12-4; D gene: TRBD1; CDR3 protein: CASRKTGTGELFF; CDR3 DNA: TGTGCCAGCAGAAAGACAGGGACCGGGGAGCTGTTTTTT
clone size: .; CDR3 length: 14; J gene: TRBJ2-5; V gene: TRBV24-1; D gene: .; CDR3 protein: CATSDQRTQETQYF; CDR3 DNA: TGTGCCACCAGTGACCAGCGGACACAAGAGACCCAGTACTTC
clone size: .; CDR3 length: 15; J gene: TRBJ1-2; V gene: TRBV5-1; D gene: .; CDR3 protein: CASSPGDPGFDGYTF; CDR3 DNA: TGCGCCAGCAGCCCCGGGGATCCGGGGTTTGATGGCTACACCTTC
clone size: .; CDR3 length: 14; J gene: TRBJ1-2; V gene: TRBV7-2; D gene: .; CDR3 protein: CASSFSGDNYGYTF; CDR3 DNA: TGTGCCAGCAGCTTTTCAGGGGACAACTATGGCTACACCTTC
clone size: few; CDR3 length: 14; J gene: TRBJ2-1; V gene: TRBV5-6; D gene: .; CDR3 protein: CASSPLPGINEQFF; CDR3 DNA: TGTGCCAGCAGCCCTCTTCCCGGAATCAATGAGCAGTTCTTC
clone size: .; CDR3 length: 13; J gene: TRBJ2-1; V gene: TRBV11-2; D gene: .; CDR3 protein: CASSPRTSTEQFF; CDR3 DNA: TGTGCCAGCAGCCCCCGGACCAGCACTGAGCAGTTCTTC
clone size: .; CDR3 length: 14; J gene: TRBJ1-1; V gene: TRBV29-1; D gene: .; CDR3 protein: CSVEGLTARFGAFF; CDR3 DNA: TGCAGCGTTGAAGGGTTGACAGCCCGGTTTGGGGCTTTCTTT
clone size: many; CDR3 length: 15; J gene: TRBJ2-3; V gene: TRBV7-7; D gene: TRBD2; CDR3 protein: CASSELAGVADTQYF; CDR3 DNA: TGTGCCAGCAGCGAGCTTGCGGGAGTCGCAGATACGCAGTATTTT
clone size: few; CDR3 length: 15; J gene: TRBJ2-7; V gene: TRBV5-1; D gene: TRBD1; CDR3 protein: CASTPGGTGTYEQYF; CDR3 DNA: TGCGCCAGCACCCCCGGCGGGACAGGGACCTACGAGCAGTACTTC
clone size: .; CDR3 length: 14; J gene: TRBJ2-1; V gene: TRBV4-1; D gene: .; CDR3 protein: CASSQTAAKNIQFF; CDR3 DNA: TGCGCCAGCAGCCAAACGGCAGCCAAAAACATTCAGTTCTTC
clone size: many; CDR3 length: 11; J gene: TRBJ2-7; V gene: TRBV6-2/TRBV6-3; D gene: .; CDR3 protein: CASSYAGEQYF; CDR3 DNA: TGTGCCAGCAGTTACGCCGGCGAGCAGTACTTC
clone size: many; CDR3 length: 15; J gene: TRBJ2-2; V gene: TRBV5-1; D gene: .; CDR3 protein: CASSLAEKGTGELFF; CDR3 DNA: TGCGCCAGCAGCTTGGCTGAAAAGGGAACCGGGGAGCTGTTTTTT
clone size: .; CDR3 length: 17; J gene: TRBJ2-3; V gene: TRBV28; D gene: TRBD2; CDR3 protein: CASSSTIGLADTDTQYF; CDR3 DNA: TGTGCCAGCAGCTCAACAATCGGACTAGCGGACACAGATACGCAGTATTTT
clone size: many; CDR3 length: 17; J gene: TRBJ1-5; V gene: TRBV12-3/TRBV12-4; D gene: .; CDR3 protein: CASGFRVRRESNQPQHF; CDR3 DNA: TGTGCCAGCGGTTTTCGCGTCAGGAGGGAAAGCAATCAGCCCCAGCATTTT
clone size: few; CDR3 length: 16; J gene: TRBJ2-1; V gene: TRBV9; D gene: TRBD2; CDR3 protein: CASSVTSGSPYNEQFF; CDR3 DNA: TGTGCCAGCAGCGTAACTAGCGGGAGCCCCTACAATGAGCAGTTCTTC
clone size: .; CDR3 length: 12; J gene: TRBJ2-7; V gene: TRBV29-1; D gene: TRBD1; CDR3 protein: CSAGTGSHEQYF; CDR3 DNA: TGCAGCGCCGGGACAGGGTCCCACGAGCAGTACTTC
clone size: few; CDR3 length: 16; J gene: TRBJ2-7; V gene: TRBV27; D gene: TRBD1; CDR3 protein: CASSRRTGGSSYEQYF; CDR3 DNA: TGTGCCAGCAGTCGCAGGACAGGGGGTAGCTCCTACGAGCAGTACTTC
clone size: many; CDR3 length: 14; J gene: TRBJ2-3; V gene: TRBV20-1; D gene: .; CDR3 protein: CSARDVGYPDTQYF; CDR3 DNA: TGCAGTGCTAGAGATGTAGGGTACCCAGATACGCAGTATTTT
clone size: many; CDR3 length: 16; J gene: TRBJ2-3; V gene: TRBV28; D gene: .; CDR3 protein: CASSFSKQSSTDTQYF; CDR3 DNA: TGTGCCAGCAGTTTTTCCAAACAGTCTAGCACAGATACGCAGTATTTT
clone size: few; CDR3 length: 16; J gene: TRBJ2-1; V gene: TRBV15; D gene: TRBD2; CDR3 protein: CATSGSLAGGPNEQFF; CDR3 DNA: TGTGCCACCAGCGGTTCACTAGCGGGAGGGCCGAATGAGCAGTTCTTC
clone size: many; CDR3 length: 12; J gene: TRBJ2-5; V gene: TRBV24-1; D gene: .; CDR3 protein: CATSDLGETQYF; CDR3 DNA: TGTGCCACCAGTGATTTGGGTGAGACCCAGTACTTC
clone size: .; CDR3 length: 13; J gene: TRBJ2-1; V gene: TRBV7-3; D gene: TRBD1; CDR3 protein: CATGTGIVNEQFF; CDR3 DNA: TGTGCCACAGGGACAGGGATCGTCAATGAGCAGTTCTTC
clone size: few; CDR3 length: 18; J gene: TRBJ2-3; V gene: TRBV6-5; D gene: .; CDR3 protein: CASSYSSIGSSSTDTQYF; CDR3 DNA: TGTGCCAGCAGTTACTCGTCTATAGGTTCTTCGAGCACAGATACGCAGTATTTT
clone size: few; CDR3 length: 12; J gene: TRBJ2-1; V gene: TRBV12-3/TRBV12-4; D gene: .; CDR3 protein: CASSLFLREQFF; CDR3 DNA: TGTGCCAGCAGTTTATTTCTGCGTGAGCAGTTCTTC
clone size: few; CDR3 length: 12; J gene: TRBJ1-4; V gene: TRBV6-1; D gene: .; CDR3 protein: CASKSFNEKLFF; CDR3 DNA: TGTGCCAGCAAGAGTTTCAATGAAAAACTGTTTTTT
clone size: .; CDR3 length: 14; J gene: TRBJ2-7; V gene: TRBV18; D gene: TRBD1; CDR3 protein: CASSRGDRSYEQYF; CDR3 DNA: TGTGCCAGCTCACGAGGGGACAGATCCTACGAGCAGTACTTC
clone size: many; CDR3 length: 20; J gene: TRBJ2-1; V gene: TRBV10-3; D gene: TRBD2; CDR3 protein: CAISDNEVVREGLTYNEQFF; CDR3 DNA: TGTGCCATCAGTGACAACGAGGTTGTGCGGGAGGGCCTCACCTACAATGAGCAGTTCTTC
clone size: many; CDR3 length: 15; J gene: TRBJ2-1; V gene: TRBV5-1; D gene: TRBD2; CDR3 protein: CASRPPGLAGNEQFF; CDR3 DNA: TGCGCCAGCAGACCGCCGGGACTAGCGGGAAATGAGCAGTTCTTC
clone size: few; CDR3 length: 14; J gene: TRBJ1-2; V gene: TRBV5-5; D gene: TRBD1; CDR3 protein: CASSLATGDYGYTF; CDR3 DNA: TGTGCCAGCAGCTTGGCGACAGGGGACTATGGCTACACCTTC